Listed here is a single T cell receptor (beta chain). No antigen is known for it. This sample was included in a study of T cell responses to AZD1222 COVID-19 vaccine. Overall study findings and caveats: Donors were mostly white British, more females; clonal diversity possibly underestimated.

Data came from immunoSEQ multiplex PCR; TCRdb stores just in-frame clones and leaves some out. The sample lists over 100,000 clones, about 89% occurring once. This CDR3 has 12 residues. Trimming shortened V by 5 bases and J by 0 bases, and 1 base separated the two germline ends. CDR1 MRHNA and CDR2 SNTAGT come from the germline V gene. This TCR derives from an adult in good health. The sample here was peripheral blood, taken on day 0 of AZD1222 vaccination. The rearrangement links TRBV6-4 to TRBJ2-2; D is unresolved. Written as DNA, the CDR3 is TGTGCCAGCAGTTCGAACACCGGGGAGCTGTTTTTT. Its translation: CASSSNTGELFF.